These T cell receptor beta chains were read from a single sample in a study of cytomegalovirus exposure and HLA in healthy donors. Repertoires were generated with immunoSEQ multiplex PCR, while TCRdb's copy carries only in-frame clones and drops some. The sample holds just over 200,000 clones, 82% seen once. What was sequenced was PBMCs. These receptors were taken from a woman in her 40s in good health and CMV-seronegative. The CDR3 runs from the conserved cysteine through the conserved F or W. The D gene is left open where the match is weak. Expanded clones get a size class; other rows say once, few or many, or leave the size out.

size	V	D	J	CDR3	DNA
NA	TRBV4-2	NA	TRBJ2-7	CASGPGSGTSYEQYF	TGTGCCAGCGGACCCGGTTCCGGGACAAGCTACGAGCAGTACTTC
once	TRBV28	NA	TRBJ2-7	CASSLILGLREVNYEQYF	TGTGCCAGCAGTTTAATACTGGGCTTGAGGGAGGTTAACTACGAGCAGTACTTC
once	TRBV7-2	NA	TRBJ1-2	CASSQEPEPVNYGYTF	TGTGCCAGCAGCCAAGAGCCCGAACCGGTTAACTATGGCTACACCTTC
NA	TRBV19	NA	TRBJ2-7	CASQDGVSYEQYF	TGTGCCAGTCAGGACGGGGTAAGCTACGAGCAGTACTTC
NA	TRBV5-1	NA	TRBJ2-2	CASSLGGHGELFF	TGCGCCAGCAGCTTGGGGGGACACGGGGAGCTGTTTTTT
NA	TRBV29-1	TRBD2	TRBJ2-1	CSVAAPTRREWGNEQFF	TGCAGCGTTGCAGCACCTACTAGGCGGGAGTGGGGCAATGAGCAGTTCTTC
NA	TRBV28	NA	TRBJ2-5	CASSLFEDRGGETQYF	TGTGCCAGCAGTTTATTCGAGGATCGTGGGGGGGAGACCCAGTACTTC
NA	TRBV4-2	NA	TRBJ2-5	CASSQGHPETQYF	TGTGCCAGCAGCCAAGGACACCCAGAGACCCAGTACTTC
once	TRBV5-1	TRBD2	TRBJ2-3	CASSFSLAGDGTDTQYF	TGCGCCAGCAGCTTTTCACTAGCGGGAGATGGCACAGATACGCAGTATTTT
NA	TRBV21-1	NA	TRBJ1-2	CASSSPGTGGLDGYTF	TGTGCCAGCAGCTCACCCGGGACAGGGGGTCTCGACGGCTACACCTTC
NA	TRBV7-2	TRBD2	TRBJ2-7	CASSLKGAGGVLDHEQYF	TGTGCCAGCAGCTTAAAGGGAGCGGGAGGGGTCCTGGACCACGAGCAGTACTTC
few	TRBV28	TRBD1	TRBJ2-7	CASSRQGQGSREQYF	TGTGCCAGCAGTCGTCAAGGACAGGGGAGTCGCGAGCAGTACTTC
NA	TRBV10-3	TRBD2	TRBJ2-1	CAISVGGVSGSFGEQFF	TGTGCCATCAGTGTAGGTGGGGTTAGCGGGAGTTTCGGTGAGCAGTTCTTC
NA	TRBV29-1	TRBD1	TRBJ1-4	CSVGTGATNEKLFF	TGCAGCGTTGGCACAGGGGCAACTAATGAAAAACTGTTTTTT
NA	TRBV28	TRBD1	TRBJ1-5	CASLDRGLYQPQHF	TGTGCCAGCCTTGACAGGGGCCTCTATCAGCCCCAGCATTTT
NA	TRBV19	NA	TRBJ2-7	CASSGSYEQYF	TGTGCCAGTAGCGGCTCCTACGAGCAGTACTTC
NA	TRBV9	TRBD1	TRBJ2-1	CASSEGARDNEQFF	TGTGCCAGCAGTGAGGGGGCGAGAGACAATGAGCAGTTCTTC
once	TRBV7-2	NA	TRBJ1-1	CASSLGHRDIEAFF	TGTGCCAGCAGCTTGGGACACCGGGATATTGAAGCTTTCTTT
NA	TRBV6-1	NA	TRBJ1-5	CASTVYNQPQHF	TGTGCCAGCACCGTGTACAATCAGCCCCAGCATTTT
NA	TRBV2	NA	TRBJ2-5	CATPSPTSQYF	TGTGCCACCCCCTCCCCCACATCCCAGTACTTC
NA	TRBV28	TRBD2	TRBJ2-7	CASSPGLAGGFSYEQYF	TGTGCCAGCAGTCCCGGACTAGCGGGAGGGTTCTCCTACGAGCAGTACTTC
NA	TRBV19	NA	TRBJ2-1	CASSWELSSYNEQFF	TGTGCCAGTAGTTGGGAGTTGAGCTCCTACAATGAGCAGTTCTTC
NA	TRBV5-1	TRBD1	TRBJ2-3	CASSGGGRDTQYF	TGCGCCAGCTCAGGGGGTGGCAGAGATACGCAGTATTTT